One and the same sample provided the 10 T cell receptor beta chains below, sequenced in a study of vaccination and CD4 T cells after COVID-19. With the Oncomine TCR Beta short-read assay, DNA from cultured CD4+ T cells was sequenced. A single record per CDR3 protein comes from TCRdb applying MiXCR to the PCR reads. The data hold 20,000 to 30,000 distinct CDR3 sequences, with around 30% observed a single time. No antigens are known for them. Time point defined: late sampling 161 to 241 days after vaccination in a few convalescent patients. Treatment reported: roughly 10-day PBMC culture with coronavirus spike peptide pools or control peptides (ViraFEST assay). The specimen was CD4+ T cells from blood, cultured in vitro, collected about 7 months after SARS-CoV-2 vaccination. These TCRs come from a human donor who had recovered from COVID-19.

The rearrangement uses TRBV6-2 or TRBV6-3 and TRBJ1-5; no clear D gene. V was pared by 0 bases and J by 10 bases, with 22 bases between. CDR3 size: 17 residues. Germline V gene lookup returns CDR1 MNHEY and CDR2 SVGEGT. The CDR3, as DNA: TGTGCCAGCAGTTACTCGAATATCCGACATCCTAGGGAACCCCAGCATTTT. This encodes CASSYSNIRHPREPQHF.

The V and J genes are TRBV20-1 and TRBJ2-7, with 11 bases aligning to TRBD2. From germline, CDR1 is DFQATT and CDR2 SNEGSKA (reference sequence). This CDR3 is built from 13 residues. With V trimmed by 5 bases and J by 5 bases, 5 bases remained unmatched. The CDR3 DNA reads TGCAGTGCTTGGCTAGCGGGAGGCCACGAGCAGTACTTC. As protein: CSAWLAGGHEQYF.

This chain joins TRBV7-3 and TRBJ2-3; weak D call: TRBD2 (5 bases). CDR1 is SGHTA and CDR2 is FQGTGA in the germline V gene. The CDR3 is 13 residues long. Trimming stripped 5 bases from V and 2 bases from J, with 8 bases between. CDR3 amino acids: CASSHDYTDTQYF. The CDR3 DNA reads as TGTGCCAGCAGCCACGACTACACAGATACGCAGTATTTT. The variable domain in full, completed from reference TRBV7-3 and TRBJ2-3, reads GAGVSQTPSNKVTEKGKYVELRCDPISGHTALYWYRQSLGQGPEFLIYFQGTGAADDSGLPNDRFFAVRPEGSVSTLKIQRTERGDSAVYLCASSHDYTDTQYFGPGTRLTVL.

This clonotype was picked up a small number of times. This chain uses TRBV28 with TRBJ2-7; D tentatively fits TRBD1 or TRBD2 (5 bases each). The germline gives CDR1 MDHEN, CDR2 SYDVKM. V lost 2 bases and J 4 bases, leaving 12 bases between the germline ends. The CDR3 sequence is 14 residues long. CDR3 residues: CASSLGTLGYEQYF. CDR3 nucleotide sequence: TGTGCCAGCAGTTTAGGGACCCTCGGGTACGAGCAGTACTTC.

This clonotype showed up just a few times. The V call is TRBV15, the J call TRBJ2-7; no firm D call. CDR1 and CDR2 (germline): LNHNV, YYDKDF (reference sequence). V shed 0 bases and J shed 0 bases, with 9 bases lying between them. The CDR3 contains 15 residues. CDR3 nucleotide sequence: TGTGCCACCAGCAGAGATCAGGTGAGCTCCTACGAGCAGTACTTC. Amino acid sequence: CATSRDQVSSYEQYF.

The V gene is TRBV21-1, the J gene TRBJ1-5. TRBV21-1 is tagged as a pseudogene. The CDR3 loop spans 20 amino acids. The CDR3 bases are TGTGCCAGCAGCAAAGGCGGTGTGCCACCGGATCGGAATTGCAATCAGCCCCAGCATTTT. It encodes CASSKGGVPPDRNCNQPQHF.

The rearrangement joins TRBV7-2 to TRBJ2-2; TRBD2 might be the D (6 bases). Germline values: CDR1 SGHTA, CDR2 FQGNSA. The CDR3 covers 15 residues. Trimming removed 5 bases at V and 2 bases at J, with 12 bases between. Written as DNA, the CDR3 is TGTGCCAGCAGCCAAAATAGCGGAAACACCGGGGAGCTGTTTTTT. Amino acids: CASSQNSGNTGELFF.

This clonotype has only a few counts. This chain connects TRBV19 to TRBJ1-5, with D perhaps matching TRBD1 (5 bases). Trimming took 8 bases from V and 6 from J, leaving 20 bases between them. The CDR3 totals 15 residues. The germline V gene encodes CDR1 LNHDA and CDR2 SQIVND (reference sequence). The CDR3 bases are TGTGCCAGTGGAACCGCGGGACGGAGTCGTCAGCCCCAGCATTTT. Protein: CASGTAGRSRQPQHF.

This clonotype was seen a few times. The CDR3 loop is CASSLSAGRQAGANVLTF. CDR3 in DNA: TGTGCCAGCAGTTTATCGGCGGGACGGCAGGCTGGGGCCAACGTCCTGACTTTC. The chain couples TRBV27 to TRBJ2-6; possibly TRBD2 for D (6 bases). The germline gives CDR1 MNHEY, CDR2 SMNVEV (reference sequence). This CDR3 comprises 18 residues. With 0 bases removed from V and 2 bases from J, the gap between germline ends came to 14 bases.

This clonotype was observed a few times. The chain has TRBV20-1 and TRBJ2-5; the match to TRBD1 covers 7 bases. From germline, CDR1 is DFQATT and CDR2 SNEGSKA (reference sequence). Germline trimming cut 0 bases from V and 2 bases from J; bases unmatched to any gene: 3. This CDR3 is 14 amino acids long. CDR3 residues: CSARDSGQQETQYF. The CDR3 nucleotides are TGCAGTGCTAGAGACTCGGGACAGCAAGAGACCCAGTACTTC.